Presented here are 25 T cell receptor beta chains from one specimen sequenced in a study of regulatory T cells in long-lasting Graves disease. Time point meaning: persistent/refractory GD, antithyroid drugs over 5 years with positive TRAb. The TCR library used RNA extracted from PBMCs. Both iRepertoire HTBI primers and Arm-PCR of CDR3 regions were used to build the TCR beta libraries. Each CDR3 protein gets one entry after TCRdb re-called the multiplex PCR reads with MiXCR. The sample consists of approximately 400,000 distinct CDR3 sequences, 20% to 25% of them appearing once. The source was peripheral blood mononuclear cells (PBMCs), collected when the disease was refractory, from a patient treated with antithyroid drugs. The receptors shown here come from a female donor with Graves disease.

The chain is built from TRBV19 and TRBJ2-7; 10 bases are a match to TRBD1. Germline V lookup: CDR1 LNHDA, CDR2 SQIVND (reference sequence). V shed 5 bases and J 7 bases; nucleotides not matched to a gene: 11. This CDR3 comprises 15 residues. Here the CDR3 reads CASSLGTGVVEEQYF. The CDR3 region has the DNA TGTGCCAGTAGTCTAGGGACAGGGGTCGTGGAGGAGCAGTACTTC.

This clonotype came up a few times. The chain couples TRBV5-1 to TRBJ1-1; D might be TRBD1 (5 bases). The V end lost 1 base, the J end lost 1 base, and 8 bases lay between the germline ends. From germline, CDR1 is SGHRS and CDR2 YFSETQ. The CDR3 totals 14 residues. CDR3 loop: CASSLYGGNTEAFF. The CDR3 DNA follows: TGCGCCAGCAGCTTGTACGGGGGGAACACTGAAGCTTTCTTT.

There are a few counts of this clonotype. J is TRBJ2-5 and V is TRBV5-4; 10 bases match TRBD1. The CDR3 is made up of 15 amino acids. Per germline, CDR1 SGHNT and CDR2 YYREEE (reference sequence). The V gene end was trimmed by 2 bases and the J gene end by 5 bases; junction bases not matched to a gene: 6. CDR3 in amino acids: CASSLSDRGLETQYF. CDR3 DNA: TGTGCCAGCAGCTTATCTGACAGGGGGCTTGAGACCCAGTACTTC.

This clonotype has ten or more counts. This chain joins TRBV6-4 and TRBJ2-2; TRBD1 matches 8 bases. CDR1 and CDR2 (germline): MRHNA, SNTAGT. The CDR3 is made up of 15 amino acids. V was clipped by 0 bases and J by 6 bases; unmatched bases: 3. CDR3 protein: CASSDSPQGAGELFF. The CDR3 nucleotides read TGTGCCAGCAGTGACTCGCCACAGGGGGCCGGGGAGCTGTTTTTT.

CDR3 loop: CSAPDRNSNQPQHF. The CDR3 nucleotides read TGCAGTGCCCCGGACAGAAATAGCAATCAGCCCCAGCATTTT. The chain links TRBV20-1 to TRBJ1-5; the D gene is possibly TRBD1 (6 bases). This CDR3 spans 14 amino acids. Germline V gives CDR1 DFQATT, CDR2 SNEGSKA (reference sequence). V lost 6 bases to trimming and J lost 0 bases, with 12 bases between them.

The chain recombines TRBV11-1 with TRBJ2-7, with D uncertain. CDR3 length equals 13 residues. The germline V and J ends were trimmed by 5 bases and 4 bases, with 12 bases remaining between them. Germline-derived CDR1 and CDR2 are SGHAT and FQDESV (reference sequence). The CDR3 bases are TGTGCCAGCAGCCCAATCCCAGCTTACGAGCAGTACTTC. Its protein is CASSPIPAYEQYF.

V and J are TRBV4-3 and TRBJ2-7; D gene unclear. V was shortened by 6 bases and J by 2 bases, with 17 bases between the two germline ends. The length of the CDR3 is 15 residues. From germline, CDR1 is LGHNA and CDR2 YSLEER. The CDR3 DNA sequence: TGCGCCAGCAGTCACCGGGCATCTGGAACCTACGAGCAGTACTTC. This sequence encodes CASSHRASGTYEQYF.

This clonotype was detected only a few times. V gene TRBV7-9 combines with J gene TRBJ2-5; perhaps D is TRBD1 or TRBD2 (5 bases each). Germline-derived CDR1 and CDR2 are SEHNR and FQNEAQ (reference sequence). V lost 5 bases, J lost 3 bases, and 10 bases lay in between. The CDR3 is 13 amino acids. CDR3 region: CASSIRGEETQYF. CDR3 coding DNA: TGTGCCAGCAGCATCAGAGGGGAAGAGACCCAGTACTTC.

This clonotype was detected only a few times. CDR3 in amino acids: CASIQRAYNEQFF. The CDR3 nucleotides read TGTGCCAGCATTCAGCGGGCCTACAATGAGCAGTTCTTC. This chain uses TRBV28 with TRBJ2-1; a weak D match, TRBD2 (6 bases). V lost 7 bases and J 2 bases, leaving 9 bases between the germline ends. Germline V gene data show CDR1 as MDHEN and CDR2 as SYDVKM. The CDR3 is 13 amino acids.

This clonotype was seen at least ten times. The J gene is TRBJ1-4, the V gene TRBV27; D is perhaps TRBD1 (6 bases). Germline assignment: CDR1 MNHEY and CDR2 SMNVEV (reference sequence). CDR3 length: 15 residues. V was cut by 4 bases and J by 4 bases, with 13 bases left in between. The CDR3 loop is CASSSPGTSNEKLFF. CDR3 coding DNA: TGTGCCAGCAGTTCCCCGGGGACAAGTAATGAAAAACTGTTTTTT.

This clonotype appeared a few times. The CDR3 nucleotides are TGTGCCAGCAGCTTAGCGCAGGGAGACATTCAGTACTTC. It codes for CASSLAQGDIQYF. This chain links TRBV7-9 with TRBJ2-4, with D perhaps matching TRBD1 or TRBD2 (5 bases each). V lost 0 bases and J lost 8, with 8 bases in between. CDR3 size: 13 residues. Germline values: CDR1 SEHNR, CDR2 FQNEAQ (reference sequence).

The table lists this clonotype with many counts. This chain joins TRBV6-5 and TRBJ1-2; D is perhaps TRBD1 (6 bases). Germline CDR1 is MNHEY and CDR2 is SVGAGI. CDR3 length: 16 residues. V was clipped by 2 bases and J by 6 bases, with 19 bases between them. In DNA, the CDR3 is TGTGCCAGCAGTTACGTCCGGGCCTCAGGGGCGAATGGCTACACCTTC. This translates into CASSYVRASGANGYTF.

This clonotype was picked up many times. The rearrangement links TRBV6-1 to TRBJ1-1, with D uncertain. CDR1 is MNHNS and CDR2 is SASEGT in the germline V gene. V shed 6 bases and J shed 7 bases, with 15 bases lying between them. The CDR3 contains 13 residues. The CDR3 region is CASSSGHRNEAFF. The CDR3 DNA reads TGTGCCAGCAGCTCAGGTCACAGAAATGAAGCTTTCTTT.

This clonotype was found many times. The chain employs TRBV12-3 or TRBV12-4 and TRBJ1-3; D is possibly TRBD1 (5 bases). V was cut by 6 bases and J by 7 bases, with 10 bases left in between. The CDR3 is 12 amino acids. CDR3: CASSFQGNTIYF. DNA of the CDR3: TGTGCCAGCAGCTTTCAGGGTAACACCATATATTTT.

This chain links TRBV5-4 with TRBJ2-4; TRBD1 is a possible D gene (6 bases). The CDR3 contains 16 residues. The germline CDR1 and CDR2 sequences are SGHNT and YYREEE (reference sequence). The ends were cut back, 1 base at V and 0 bases at J, with 11 bases in the middle. The CDR3: CASSLQGPLAKNIQYF. CDR3 coding DNA: TGTGCCAGCAGCTTGCAGGGGCCTCTAGCCAAAAACATTCAGTACTTC.

Details on this clonotype: The junction and the germline gene differ at one end; a read error may be behind it. The chain joins TRBV28 to TRBJ1-6; no clear D gene. The CDR3 contains 14 residues. CDR1 and CDR2 from the germline V gene are MDHEN and SYDVKM. CDR3 nucleotides: TGTGCCAGCAGTCTCTCTCTAGATAATTCACCCCTCCTCTTT. It yields the protein CASSLSLDNSPLLF.

About this clonotype: A read error may explain this, as a much larger clone is one base away. V is TRBV12-3 or TRBV12-4 and J is TRBJ1-1, with 7 bases that match TRBD1. After removal of 7 bases from V and 5 bases from J, the junction contained 13 bases not matched to a gene. The CDR3 is made up of 15 amino acids. DNA for the CDR3: TGTGCCAGCACAGACAGGGCGGAGAGGGAAACTGAAGCTTTCTTT. Residues: CASTDRAERETEAFF.

The chain carries TRBV20-1 and TRBJ1-1; D call uncertain. Germline V CDR1 and CDR2: DFQATT, SNEGSKA (reference sequence). Trimming removed 1 base at V and 6 bases at J, with 12 bases between. The length of the CDR3 is 13 residues. CDR3 amino acids: CSARGPIVPEAFF. CDR3 coding DNA: TGCAGTGCTAGAGGACCAATTGTCCCTGAAGCTTTCTTT.

There are many counts of this clonotype. The chain uses TRBV6-1 and TRBJ2-7, with D perhaps matching TRBD1 or TRBD2 (5 bases each). Germline CDR1 is MNHNS and CDR2 is SASEGT. This CDR3 region has 15 residues. Trimming took off 5 bases at V and 0 bases at J, with 14 bases between the two ends. The CDR3 DNA reads TGTGCCAGCAGTCCGCCGGCAGGGAGCTCCTACGAGCAGTACTTC. This encodes CASSPPAGSSYEQYF.

The chain has TRBV5-1 and TRBJ2-3, with D uncertain. CDR1 and CDR2 from the germline V gene are SGHRS and YFSETQ. Trimming took off 5 bases at V and 3 bases at J, with 4 bases between the two ends. The CDR3 loop spans 11 amino acids. The CDR3 coding sequence is TGCGCCAGCAGGGAGACAGATACGCAGTATTTT. Its protein product is CASRETDTQYF. Drawing the rest from reference TRBV5-1 and TRBJ2-3, the complete variable domain is KAGVTQTPRYLIKTRGQQVTLSCSPISGHRSVSWYQQTPGQGLQFLFEYFSETQRNKGNFPGRFSGRQFSNSRSEMNVSTLELGDSALYLCASRETDTQYFGPGTRLTVL.

On this clonotype itself: A much larger clone is a single base away; this may be a read error. The chain carries TRBV20-1 and TRBJ2-7, with a possible D match to TRBD2 (5 bases). Germline V gene data show CDR1 as DFQATT and CDR2 as SNEGSKA (reference sequence). This CDR3 is 12 amino acids long. CDR3 sequence: CSGVDDGGEQYF. CDR3 bases: TGCAGCGGAGTTGACGATGGAGGCGAGCAGTACTTC.

The chain joins TRBV6-1 to TRBJ1-3; D unclear. V shed 5 bases and J shed 4 bases, with 27 bases lying between them. The CDR3 spans 19 residues. CDR1 is MNHNS, CDR2 SASEGT, per germline. The CDR3 bases are TGTGCCAGCAGTCACCTGGGGTTGCCGGGCGAGGGCTCCGGAAACACCATATATTTT. Amino acid sequence: CASSHLGLPGEGSGNTIYF.

The rearrangement uses TRBV30 and TRBJ2-7; maybe TRBD2 (5 bases). Trimming took 0 bases from V and 2 from J, leaving 5 bases between them. The germline V gene has CDR1 GTSNPN and CDR2 SVGIG (reference sequence). The CDR3 loop spans 12 amino acids. As DNA, the CDR3 is TGTGCCTGGAGTGTCGGGGCCTACGAGCAGTACTTC. The encoded protein is CAWSVGAYEQYF.

The V and J genes are TRBV28 and TRBJ2-7; no definite D call. The CDR3 length is 15 residues. Between the trimmed V and J ends, which lost 6 bases and 2 bases, there was a span of 17 bases. From germline, CDR1 is MDHEN and CDR2 SYDVKM. The CDR3 DNA sequence: TGTGCCAGCAGACCCAGTAGGTGGTTGACCTACGAGCAGTACTTC. This gives the protein CASRPSRWLTYEQYF.

This clonotype came up a few times. The chain couples TRBV7-2 to TRBJ1-4; the match to TRBD1 covers 7 bases. There are 13 residues in the CDR3. The junction had 5 bases not matched to a gene; V was cut back by 6 bases and J by 7 bases. Germline CDR1 and CDR2: SGHTA and FQGNSA. The CDR3 is CASREGAGEKLFF. Here the CDR3 DNA reads TGTGCCAGCAGAGAGGGGGCGGGTGAAAAACTGTTTTTT.